Detailed here is one TCR beta chain. Per the original data handling: Cell counts per sample came from amplifying reference gene primers. Assay used: immunoSEQ multiplex PCR; TCRdb lists only in-frame clones, some missing. The DNA was the basis for D and trimming; V, J and clone size are from that table. The top ten hold approximately 9.9% of the sample, which has about 280,000 clones, 80% to 90% seen once. This sample stems from a study of blood T cell repertoires in COVID-19. Study-level information: Whether acute or convalescent, the COVID-19 samples came from the United States, Italy and Spain. Nucleic acid was either cDNA or gDNA, and it came from T cells, B-cell-depleted T cells, or PBMCs.

Per germline, CDR1 LNHDA and CDR2 SQIVND (reference sequence). The CDR3 has 14 residues. The J segment lost 3 bases and the V segment lost 5 bases, leaving 4 bases of the junction unmatched. The chain recombines TRBV19 with TRBJ1-5, with 7 bases lining up with TRBD1. The source material was peripheral blood. This clonotype was obtained from a woman in her seventies with acute or convalescent COVID-19. The CDR3 here is CASSLGQVNQPQHF. The CDR3 DNA follows: TGTGCCAGTAGTTTAGGACAGGTCAATCAGCCCCAGCATTTT.